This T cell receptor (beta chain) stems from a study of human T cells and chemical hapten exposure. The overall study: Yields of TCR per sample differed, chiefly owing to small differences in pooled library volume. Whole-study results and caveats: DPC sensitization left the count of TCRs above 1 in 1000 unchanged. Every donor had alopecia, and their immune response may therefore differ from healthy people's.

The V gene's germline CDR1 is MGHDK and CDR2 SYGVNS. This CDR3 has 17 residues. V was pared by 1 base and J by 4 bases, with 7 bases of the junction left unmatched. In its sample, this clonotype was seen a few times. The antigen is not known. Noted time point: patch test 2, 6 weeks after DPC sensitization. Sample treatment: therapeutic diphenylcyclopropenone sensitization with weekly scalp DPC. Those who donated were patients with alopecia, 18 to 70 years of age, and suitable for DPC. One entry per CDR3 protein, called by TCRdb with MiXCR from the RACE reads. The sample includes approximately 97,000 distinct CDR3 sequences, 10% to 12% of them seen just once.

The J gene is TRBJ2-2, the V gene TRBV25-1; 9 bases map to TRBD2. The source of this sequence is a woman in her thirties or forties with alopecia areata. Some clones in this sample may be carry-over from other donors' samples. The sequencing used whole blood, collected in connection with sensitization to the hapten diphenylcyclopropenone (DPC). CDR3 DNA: TGTGCCAGCAGTGAATTGAGCGCGGGGGGGCGCACCGGGGAGCTGTTTTTT. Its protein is CASSELSAGGRTGELFF.